These T cell receptor beta chains were read from a single sample in a study of T cell changes during pregnancy in multiple sclerosis. Generated by immunoSEQ multiplex PCR, the TCRdb table keeps only in-frame clones and is missing some. The table lists around 43,000 clones, 89% of them singletons. This sample comprised CD4+ T cells from peripheral blood mononuclear cells, obtained in the first trimester of pregnancy. These receptors all stem from a female donor with multiple sclerosis, enrolled in a pregnancy study. Each CDR3 is given with its conserved first and last residue. The D gene is left open where the match is weak. The listing skips clone size in some rows; elsewhere it reads once, few, many or a size class.

TRBV1	18	NA	TRBJ2-6	NA	TGCACCAGCGTCAGGACAGGGGCTACAAGCTCTGGGGCCAACGTCCTGACTTTC	CTSVRTGATSSGANVLTF
TRBV7-8	17	NA	TRBJ1-4	TRBD1	TGTGCCAGCAGCTTAGGATACAGGGGGGGGGCCAATGAAAAACTGTTTTTT	CASSLGYRGGANEKLFF
TRBV6-5	13	NA	TRBJ2-7	NA	TGTGCCAGCAGTACGACAGTTTCCTACGAGCAGTACTTC	CASSTTVSYEQYF
TRBV13	14	NA	TRBJ2-6	NA	TGTGCCAGCAGTCGTAGCTCTGGGGCCAACGTCCTGACTTTC	CASSRSSGANVLTF
TRBV7-2	15	NA	TRBJ2-1	NA	TGTGCCAGCAGCTTAGCGGGAGTCTCCTACAATGAGCAGTTCTTC	CASSLAGVSYNEQFF
TRBV7-9	16	NA	TRBJ1-1	TRBD1	TGTGCCAGCAGCTTAGGTTGGACAGGGGGGAACACTGAAGCTTTCTTT	CASSLGWTGGNTEAFF
TRBV30	13	NA	TRBJ2-7	TRBD1	TGTGCCAGTACCCGGGACAGCTCCTACGAGCAGTACTTC	CASTRDSSYEQYF
TRBV28	13	few	TRBJ2-7	TRBD1	TGTGCCAGCAGATCCGGACAGGGGTACGAGCAGTACTTC	CASRSGQGYEQYF
TRBV4-2	15	NA	TRBJ2-1	TRBD2	TGTGCCAGCAGCCAAGAGCCAGCGGGATTAGGTGAGCAGTTCTTC	CASSQEPAGLGEQFF
TRBV6-1	14	NA	TRBJ2-1	NA	TGTGCCAGCAGGGACAACGACCCCTACAATGAGCAGTTCTTC	CASRDNDPYNEQFF
TRBV25-1	13	once	TRBJ2-1	TRBD2	TGTGCCAGCGTCCGCAGCGGGGTAGGTGAGCAGTTCTTC	CASVRSGVGEQFF
TRBV30	11	NA	TRBJ1-1	NA	TGTGCCTGGAATAGAGACACTGAAGCTTTCTTT	CAWNRDTEAFF
TRBV7-2	17	NA	TRBJ2-3	TRBD2	TGTGCCAGCAGCTCAGGACTAGCGGGGTCTTTCACAGATACGCAGTATTTT	CASSSGLAGSFTDTQYF
TRBV10-3	13	once	TRBJ2-3	NA	TGTGCCATATTCGGTGGAGGCACAGATACGCAGTATTTT	CAIFGGGTDTQYF
TRBV2	14	NA	TRBJ2-6	NA	TGTGCCAGCATGAGGGACTCTGGGGCCAACGTCCTGACTTTC	CASMRDSGANVLTF
TRBV5-5	13	few	TRBJ2-7	TRBD1	TGTGCCAGCGGTACAGGGGCGGCCTACGAGCAGTACTTC	CASGTGAAYEQYF
TRBV5-1	15	NA	TRBJ1-2	TRBD1	TGCGCCAGCAGCTTGGCCGGGGACAGGGCGGGAGGCTACACCTTC	CASSLAGDRAGGYTF
TRBV10-3	15	NA	TRBJ2-3	NA	TGTGCCATCAGTGAGTCGAGCGGTAGCACAGATACGCAGTATTTT	CAISESSGSTDTQYF
TRBV30	13	NA	TRBJ1-5	TRBD1	TGTGCCTGGAGTAGGACAGGGGATCAGCCCCAGCATTTT	CAWSRTGDQPQHF
TRBV14	14	NA	TRBJ2-2	NA	TGTGCCAGCAGCCAAAGCGATTTGGGCGGGGAGCTGTTTTTT	CASSQSDLGGELFF